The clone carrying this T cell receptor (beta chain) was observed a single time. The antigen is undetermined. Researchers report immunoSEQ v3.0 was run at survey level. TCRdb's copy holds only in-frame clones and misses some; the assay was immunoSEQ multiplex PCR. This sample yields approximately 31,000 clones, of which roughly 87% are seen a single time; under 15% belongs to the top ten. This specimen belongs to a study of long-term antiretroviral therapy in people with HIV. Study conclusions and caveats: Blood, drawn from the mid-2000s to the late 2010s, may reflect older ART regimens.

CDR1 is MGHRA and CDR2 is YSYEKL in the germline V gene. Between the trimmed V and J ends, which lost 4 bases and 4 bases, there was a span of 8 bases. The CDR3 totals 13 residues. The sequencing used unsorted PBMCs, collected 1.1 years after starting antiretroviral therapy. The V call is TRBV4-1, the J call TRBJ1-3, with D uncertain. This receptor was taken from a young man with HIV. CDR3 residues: CASSRAGGNTIYF. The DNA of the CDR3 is TGCGCCAGCAGCCGGGCCGGGGGAAACACCATATATTTT.